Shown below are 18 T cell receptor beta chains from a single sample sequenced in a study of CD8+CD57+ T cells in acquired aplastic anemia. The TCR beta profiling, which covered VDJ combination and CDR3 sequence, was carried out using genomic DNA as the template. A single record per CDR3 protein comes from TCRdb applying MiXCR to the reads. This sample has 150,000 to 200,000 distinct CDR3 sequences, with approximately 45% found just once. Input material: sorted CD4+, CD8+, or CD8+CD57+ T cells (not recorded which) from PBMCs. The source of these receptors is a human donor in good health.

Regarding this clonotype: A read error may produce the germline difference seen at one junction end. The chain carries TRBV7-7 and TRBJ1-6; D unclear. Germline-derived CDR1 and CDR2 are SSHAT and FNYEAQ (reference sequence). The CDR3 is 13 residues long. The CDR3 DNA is TGTGCTAGCAGCTTAGCCCAGCTTGCACCCCTCCACTTT. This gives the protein CASSLAQLAPLHF.

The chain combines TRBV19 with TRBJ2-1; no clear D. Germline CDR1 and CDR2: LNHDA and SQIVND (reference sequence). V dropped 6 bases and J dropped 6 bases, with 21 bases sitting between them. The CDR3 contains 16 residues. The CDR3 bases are TGTGCCAGTAGACCGAAGGCCGGTCCTACCTCCAATGAGCAGTTCTTC. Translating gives CASRPKAGPTSNEQFF.

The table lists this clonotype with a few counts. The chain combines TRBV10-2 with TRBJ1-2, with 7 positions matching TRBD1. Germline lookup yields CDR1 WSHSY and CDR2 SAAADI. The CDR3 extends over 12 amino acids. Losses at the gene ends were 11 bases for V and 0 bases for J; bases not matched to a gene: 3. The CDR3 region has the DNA TGCGCCGTACAGGGGTCTAACTATGGCTACACCTTC. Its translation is CAVQGSNYGYTF.

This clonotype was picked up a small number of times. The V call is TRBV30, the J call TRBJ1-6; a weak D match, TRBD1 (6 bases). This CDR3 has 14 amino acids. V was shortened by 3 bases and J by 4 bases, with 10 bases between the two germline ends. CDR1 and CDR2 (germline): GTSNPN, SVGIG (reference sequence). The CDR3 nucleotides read TGTGCCTGGAGGGGGGGGGCTTATAATTCACCCCTCCACTTT. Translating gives CAWRGGAYNSPLHF.

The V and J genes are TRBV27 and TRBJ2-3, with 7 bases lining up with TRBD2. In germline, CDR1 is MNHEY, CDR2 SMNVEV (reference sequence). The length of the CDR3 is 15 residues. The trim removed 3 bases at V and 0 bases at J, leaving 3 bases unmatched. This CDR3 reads CASSFFSGSTDTQYF. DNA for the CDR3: TGTGCCAGCAGTTTCTTTAGCGGGAGCACAGATACGCAGTATTTT.

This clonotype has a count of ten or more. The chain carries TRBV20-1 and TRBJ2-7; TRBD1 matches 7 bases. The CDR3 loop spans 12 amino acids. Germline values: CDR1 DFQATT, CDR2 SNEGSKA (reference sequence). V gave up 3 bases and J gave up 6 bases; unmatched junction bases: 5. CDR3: CSARDGTVEQYF. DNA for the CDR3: TGCAGTGCTAGGGACGGGACAGTCGAGCAGTACTTC.

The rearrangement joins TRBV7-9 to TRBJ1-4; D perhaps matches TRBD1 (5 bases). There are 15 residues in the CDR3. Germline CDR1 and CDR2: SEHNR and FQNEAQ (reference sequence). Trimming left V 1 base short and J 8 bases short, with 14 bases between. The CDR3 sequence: CASSLVGGNREKLFF. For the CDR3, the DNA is TGTGCCAGCAGCTTAGTCGGGGGGAATCGAGAAAAACTGTTTTTT.

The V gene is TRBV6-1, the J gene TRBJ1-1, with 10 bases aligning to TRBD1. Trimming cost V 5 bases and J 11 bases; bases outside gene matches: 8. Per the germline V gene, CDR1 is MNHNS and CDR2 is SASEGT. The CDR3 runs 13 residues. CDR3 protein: CASSTGQGVEAFF. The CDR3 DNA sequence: TGTGCCAGCAGTACCGGACAGGGGGTTGAGGCTTTCTTT.

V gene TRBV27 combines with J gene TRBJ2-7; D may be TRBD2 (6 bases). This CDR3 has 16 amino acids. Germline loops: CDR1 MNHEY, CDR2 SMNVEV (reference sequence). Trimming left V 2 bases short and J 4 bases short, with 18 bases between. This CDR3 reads CASSLVGGKAEYEQYF. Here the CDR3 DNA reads TGTGCCAGCAGTTTAGTTGGCGGGAAGGCCGAGTACGAGCAGTACTTC.

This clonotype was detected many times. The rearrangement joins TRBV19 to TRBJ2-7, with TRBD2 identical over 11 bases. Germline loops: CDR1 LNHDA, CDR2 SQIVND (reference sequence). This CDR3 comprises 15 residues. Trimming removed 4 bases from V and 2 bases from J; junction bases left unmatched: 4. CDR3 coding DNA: TGTGCCAGTAGTACAGGGACTAGCGGTACCTACGAGCAGTACTTC. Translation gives CASSTGTSGTYEQYF.

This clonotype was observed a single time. CDR3 in DNA: TGTGCCAGCAGACCAACAGGGGGCCCGGAGACCCAGTACTTC. This encodes CASRPTGGPETQYF. This chain connects TRBV6-1 to TRBJ2-5; 9 nucleotides line up with TRBD1. Unmatched junction bases numbered 7, after V lost 6 bases and J lost 5 bases. The CDR3 is 14 amino acids. CDR1 and CDR2 from the germline V gene are MNHNS and SASEGT.

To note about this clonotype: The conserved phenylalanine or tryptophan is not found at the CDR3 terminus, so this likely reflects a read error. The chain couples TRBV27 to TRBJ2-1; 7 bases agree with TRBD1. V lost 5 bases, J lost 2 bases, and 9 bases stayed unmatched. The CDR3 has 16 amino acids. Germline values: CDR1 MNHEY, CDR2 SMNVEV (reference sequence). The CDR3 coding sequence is TGTGCCAGCAGTCCTACCCGGGACAGAACCTACAATGAGCAGTTCCTC. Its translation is CASSPTRDRTYNEQFL.

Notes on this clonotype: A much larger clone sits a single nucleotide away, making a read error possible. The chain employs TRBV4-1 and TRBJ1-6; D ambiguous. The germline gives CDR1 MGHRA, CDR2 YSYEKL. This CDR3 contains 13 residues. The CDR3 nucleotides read TGCACCAGCAGCCCGGGCGATAATTCACCCCTCCACTTT. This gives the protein CTSSPGDNSPLHF.

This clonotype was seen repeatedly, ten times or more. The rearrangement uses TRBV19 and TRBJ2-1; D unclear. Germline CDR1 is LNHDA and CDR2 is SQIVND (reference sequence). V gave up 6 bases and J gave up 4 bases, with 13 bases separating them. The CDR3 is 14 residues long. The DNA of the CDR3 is TGTGCCAGTAGCCGTATGGGGTCGTACAATGAGCAGTTCTTC. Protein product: CASSRMGSYNEQFF.

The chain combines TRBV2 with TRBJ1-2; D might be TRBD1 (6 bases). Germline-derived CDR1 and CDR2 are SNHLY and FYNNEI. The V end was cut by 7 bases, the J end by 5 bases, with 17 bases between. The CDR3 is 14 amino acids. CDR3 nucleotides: TGTGCCAGCACGGCAGGGGCGTTTAGGTATGGCTACACCTTC. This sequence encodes CASTAGAFRYGYTF.

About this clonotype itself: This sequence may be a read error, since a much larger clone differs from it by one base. CDR3 DNA: TGCAGTGCGGTACCGGGACTATATGGAGGAGATACGCACTATTTT. The encoded protein is CSAVPGLYGGDTHYF. V and J are TRBV20-1 and TRBJ2-3, with 7 bases lining up with TRBD2. CDR1 is DFQATT, CDR2 SNEGSKA, per germline (reference sequence). The CDR3 length is 15 residues.

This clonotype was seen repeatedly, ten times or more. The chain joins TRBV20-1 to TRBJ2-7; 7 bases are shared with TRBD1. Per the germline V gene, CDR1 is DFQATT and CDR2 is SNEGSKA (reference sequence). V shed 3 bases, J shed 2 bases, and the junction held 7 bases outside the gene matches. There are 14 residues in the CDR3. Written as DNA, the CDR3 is TGCAGTGCTAGGGCCGGGACAGTGGCCTACGAGCAGTACTTC. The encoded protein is CSARAGTVAYEQYF.

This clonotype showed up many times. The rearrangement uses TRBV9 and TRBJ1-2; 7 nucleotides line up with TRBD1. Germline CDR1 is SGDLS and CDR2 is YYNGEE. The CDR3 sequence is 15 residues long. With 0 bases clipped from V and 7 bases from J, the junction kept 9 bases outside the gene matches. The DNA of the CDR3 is TGTGCCAGCAGCGTAGGAGGGGGCGACATGGTTGGCTACACCTTC. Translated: CASSVGGGDMVGYTF.